Following are 3 T cell receptor beta chains from one sample sequenced in a study of blood T cell repertoires in COVID-19. Assay: immunoSEQ multiplex PCR; the TCRdb copy retains only in-frame clones and omits some. The sample includes 95,000 or so clones, around nine tenths seen only once; the top ten take roughly 3.5%. Material for sequencing was peripheral blood. The source of these receptors is a woman aged 70-85 years with acute or convalescent COVID-19.

The rearrangement links TRBV3-1 (or the pseudogene TRBV3-2) to TRBJ2-3; a possible D gene is TRBD1 (6 bases). The germline V gene encodes CDR1 LGHDT and CDR2 YNNKEL (reference sequence). The V end lost 4 bases, the J end lost 6 bases, and 8 bases lay between the germline ends. CDR3 length: 12 residues. CDR3 nucleotide sequence: TGTGCCAGCAGCCGTCAGGGGGATACGCAGTATTTT. Amino acids: CASSRQGDTQYF.

The chain carries TRBV6-5 and TRBJ1-5, with D possibly being TRBD1 (5 bases). Germline values: CDR1 MNHEY, CDR2 SVGAGI. The CDR3 covers 14 residues. V was trimmed by 6 bases and J by 2 bases, leaving 11 bases between them. The CDR3 loop reads CASRGWGGNQPQHF. The CDR3 DNA reads TGTGCCAGCAGGGGCTGGGGGGGCAATCAGCCCCAGCATTTT.

The chain has TRBV28 and TRBJ1-2, with a weak D call TRBD1 (5 bases). This CDR3 is built from 14 residues. Germline CDR1 reads MDHEN; CDR2 reads SYDVKM. The V and J ends lost 7 bases and 5 bases respectively, with 17 bases between them. CDR3 region: CASKSSGAGYGYTF. As DNA, the CDR3 is TGTGCCAGCAAGTCTAGTGGGGCAGGGTATGGCTACACCTTC.